The 30 T cell receptor beta chains below come from one sample, sequenced in a study of a mutant IDH1 vaccine in newly diagnosed glioma. Some clones are missing from TCRdb's copy, which holds only in-frame ones; the method was immunoSEQ multiplex PCR. The sample consists of approximately 24,000 clones, around 77% of them appearing once. Antigens of these TCRs are unknown. Noted time point: week 11, during vaccination. Each vaccine dose was 300 ug of mutant IDH1 20-mer peptide, with topical imiquimod. The source was PBMCs, collected from a glioma patient whose treatment included an IDH1 peptide vaccine. All receptors derive from a woman aged 18-29 years with glioma.

This clone has a handful of counts. The chain uses TRBV29-1 and TRBJ2-5; unclear D gene. Trimming took 7 bases from V and 1 from J, leaving 4 bases between them. From germline, CDR1 is SQVTM and CDR2 ANQGSEA. The CDR3 consists of 10 residues. Written as DNA, the CDR3 is TGCAGCGCCACCCAAGAGACCCAGTACTTC. It yields the protein CSATQETQYF.

This clone was detected only a few times. This rearrangement joins TRBV4-1 to TRBJ1-2; D may be TRBD1 (5 bases). V was trimmed by 1 base and J by 3 bases, leaving 9 bases between them. Germline V gene lookup returns CDR1 MGHRA and CDR2 YSYEKL. The CDR3 runs 14 residues. CDR3 amino acids: CASSQGVRDYGYTF. The CDR3 nucleotides read TGCGCCAGCAGCCAAGGGGTCAGGGACTATGGCTACACCTTC.

J is TRBJ2-7 and V is TRBV5-1; TRBD1 matches 9 bases. The CDR3 contains 15 residues. J was trimmed by 3 bases and V by 3 bases; bases with no gene match: 7. Germline V CDR1 and CDR2: SGHRS, YFSETQ. CDR3 DNA sequence: TGCGCCAGCAGCTCCGGCGGGACAGGGATCTACGAGCAGTACTTC. Protein: CASSSGGTGIYEQYF.

The V call is TRBV6-5, the J call TRBJ1-4; 10 positions agree with TRBD1. Germline CDR1 MNHEY, CDR2 SVGAGI. Germline trimming cut 6 bases from V and 7 bases from J; bases unmatched to any gene: 8. The length of the CDR3 is 15 residues. The CDR3 sequence is CASRTGQGHIEKLFF. DNA for the CDR3: TGTGCCAGCAGAACGGGACAGGGGCATATTGAAAAACTGTTTTTT.

V usage is TRBV12-5 and J usage is TRBJ2-1, with no clear D. Germline CDR1 and CDR2: LGHNT and FRNRAP. This CDR3 region has 16 residues. Trimming removed 2 bases at V and 0 bases at J, with 11 bases between. CDR3 protein: CASGLRSQSSYNEQFF. CDR3 DNA sequence: TGTGCTAGTGGTTTGCGGTCACAAAGCTCCTACAATGAGCAGTTCTTC.

This chain uses TRBV4-1 with TRBJ2-2, with D possibly being TRBD2 (5 bases). With 1 base removed from V and 2 bases from J, the gap between germline ends came to 11 bases. The CDR3 has 16 residues. Germline V gives CDR1 MGHRA, CDR2 YSYEKL. CDR3 region: CASSQVEGPNTGELFF. The CDR3 DNA reads TGCGCCAGCAGCCAAGTAGAGGGCCCTAACACCGGGGAGCTGTTTTTT.

The chain uses TRBV7-8 and TRBJ2-3; TRBD1 aligns across 7 bases. CDR1 SGHVS and CDR2 FQNEAQ come from the germline V gene. The CDR3 is 17 residues long. V lost 5 bases to trimming and J lost 2 bases; unmatched junction nucleotides: 13. The CDR3: CASSQRPRGGPTDTQYF. CDR3 nucleotides: TGTGCCAGCAGCCAACGTCCACGAGGGGGCCCCACAGATACGCAGTATTTT.

V and J are TRBV7-9 and TRBJ2-7; TRBD2 might be the D (6 bases). Per the germline V gene, CDR1 is SEHNR and CDR2 is FQNEAQ (reference sequence). CDR3 length: 14 amino acids. With 8 bases removed from V and 4 bases from J, the gap between germline ends came to 18 bases. The CDR3 spells CASSSAPKGYEQYF. Here the CDR3 DNA reads TGTGCCAGCTCTAGCGCGCCGAAGGGATACGAGCAGTACTTC. The full variable domain, in which reference TRBV7-9 and TRBJ2-7 provide the parts outside the CDR3, is DTGVSQNPRHKITKRGQNVTFRCDPISEHNRLYWYRQTLGQGPEFLTYFQNEAQLEKSRLLSDRFSAERPKGSFSTLEIQRTEQGDSAMYLCASSSAPKGYEQYFGPGTRLTVT.

This clone came up a few times. V usage is TRBV4-1 and J usage is TRBJ2-3, with 9 bases lining up with TRBD2. The J segment lost 7 bases and the V segment lost 7 bases, leaving 15 bases of the junction unmatched. Germline loops: CDR1 MGHRA, CDR2 YSYEKL. The CDR3 contains 16 residues. The CDR3 here is CASTPQLAGVFYTQYF. CDR3 nucleotides: TGCGCCAGCACCCCACAACTAGCGGGTGTTTTTTATACGCAGTATTTT.

The chain couples TRBV20-1 to TRBJ2-7, with 7 bases matching TRBD1. The germline gives CDR1 DFQATT, CDR2 SNEGSKA (reference sequence). There are 11 residues in the CDR3. In nucleotides, the CDR3 is TGCACCACAGGGGCAGGGTACGAGCAGTACTTC. It encodes CTTGAGYEQYF.

This clone is a singleton in its sample. V gene TRBV5-1 combines with J gene TRBJ1-1; a possible D gene is TRBD1 (5 bases). The CDR3 runs to 14 residues. Per the germline V gene, CDR1 is SGHRS and CDR2 is YFSETQ. V lost 4 bases and J 10 bases, leaving 20 bases between the germline ends. The CDR3 coding sequence is TGCGCCAGCAGCCGAGGGAGGGGCCCCGCGGGAGCTTTCTTT. Translation gives CASSRGRGPAGAFF.

V gene TRBV6-5 combines with J gene TRBJ1-1, with 8 bases identical to TRBD1. The CDR3 totals 14 residues. V lost 5 bases to trimming and J lost 10 bases; unmatched junction nucleotides: 12. Germline V gene lookup returns CDR1 MNHEY and CDR2 SVGAGI. CDR3: CASSTPGQVVPAFF. The CDR3 bases are TGTGCCAGCAGTACCCCGGGACAGGTCGTTCCAGCTTTCTTT.

The V call is TRBV7-8, the J call TRBJ1-2, with TRBD1 matching 7 bases. Trimming cost V 1 base and J 4 bases; bases outside gene matches: 9. Per germline, CDR1 SGHVS and CDR2 FQNEAQ. The CDR3 spans 16 residues. DNA of the CDR3: TGTGCCAGCAGCTTAGTAAAAAATTCAGGGGGCTATGGCTACACCTTC. Protein sequence: CASSLVKNSGGYGYTF.

This clone was seen a single time. This chain connects TRBV11-3 to TRBJ2-1; a weak D match, TRBD1 (6 bases). Germline V gives CDR1 SGHNT, CDR2 YENEEA. This CDR3 is built from 15 residues. Trimming removed 6 bases at V and 1 base at J, with 13 bases between. The CDR3 DNA reads as TGTGCCAGCAGTTTGGACAGCCGATCCTACAATGAGCAGTTCTTC. Its translation: CASSLDSRSYNEQFF. The whole variable domain, remainder taken from reference TRBV11-3 and TRBJ2-1, is EAGVVQSPRYKIIEKKQPVAFWCNPISGHNTLYWYLQNLGQGPELLIRYENEEAVDDSQLPKDRFSAERLKGVDSTLKIQPAELGDSAVYLCASSLDSRSYNEQFFGPGTRLTVL.

V is TRBV5-5 and J is TRBJ1-1; D not resolved. The CDR3 runs 15 residues. Germline loops: CDR1 SGHKS, CDR2 YYEKEE (reference sequence). Between the trimmed V and J ends, which lost 4 bases and 0 bases, there was a span of 13 bases. The CDR3 DNA reads TGTGCCAGCAGCGGAGGTCCGGGGATGAACACTGAAGCTTTCTTT. Its translation is CASSGGPGMNTEAFF.

CDR3 in DNA: TGTGCCAGCAGCTCGTTGGGACTGTCGGGAGAGACCCAGTACTTC. Translation gives CASSSLGLSGETQYF. The rearrangement links TRBV7-2 to TRBJ2-5; D is perhaps TRBD2 (6 bases). Trimming took 4 bases from V and 4 from J, leaving 16 bases between them. Germline V gene sequence: CDR1 SGHTA, CDR2 FQGNSA. The CDR3 is made up of 15 amino acids.

This clone is a singleton in its sample. V is TRBV7-2 and J is TRBJ2-3, with 8 bases identical to TRBD2. The CDR3 is 15 residues long. The germline CDR1 and CDR2 sequences are SGHTA and FQGNSA. J was trimmed by 0 bases and V by 3 bases; bases with no gene match: 2. The CDR3 protein is CASSFTSGSTDTQYF. The CDR3 region has the DNA TGTGCCAGCAGCTTCACTAGCGGCAGCACAGATACGCAGTATTTT.

The gene calls are TRBV6-5 and TRBJ2-3; perhaps TRBD1 as D (6 bases). V was cut by 8 bases and J by 4 bases, with 13 bases left in between. The germline V gene has CDR1 MNHEY and CDR2 SVGAGI. This CDR3 is built from 13 residues. CDR3 DNA sequence: TGTGCCAGCGGACAGCTAAGCGCAGATACGCAGTATTTT. As protein: CASGQLSADTQYF.

This clone was found a few times. J is TRBJ1-1 and V is TRBV29-1; the match to TRBD1 covers 7 bases. Germline lookup yields CDR1 SQVTM and CDR2 ANQGSEA. CDR3 length equals 13 residues. The ends lost 7 bases at V and 5 bases at J; junction bases unmatched: 10. CDR3 protein: CSGRGQTGTEAFF. The DNA for the CDR3 is TGCAGCGGGAGGGGACAGACGGGAACTGAAGCTTTCTTT.

The chain is built from TRBV5-6 and TRBJ1-1, with D possibly TRBD1 on 5 matching bases. V lost 3 bases and J lost 8, with 14 bases in between. This CDR3 has 13 residues. From germline, CDR1 is SGHDT and CDR2 YYEEEE. The CDR3 protein is CASSWGGSAEAFF. CDR3 DNA: TGTGCCAGCAGCTGGGGGGGGTCCGCCGAAGCTTTCTTT.

V usage is TRBV5-1 and J usage is TRBJ2-5; a weak D match, TRBD1 (5 bases). The CDR3 sequence is 14 residues long. Germline V gene sequence: CDR1 SGHRS, CDR2 YFSETQ. V was trimmed by 6 bases and J by 2 bases, leaving 14 bases between them. The CDR3 loop reads CASTPPGIQETQYF. DNA of the CDR3: TGCGCCAGCACCCCACCAGGGATACAAGAGACCCAGTACTTC.

V usage is TRBV6-6 and J usage is TRBJ1-1; no clear D gene. The ends were cut back, 8 bases at V and 10 bases at J, with 20 bases in the middle. This CDR3 has 13 amino acids. Germline CDR1 is MNHNY and CDR2 is SVGAGI (reference sequence). The DNA for the CDR3 is TGTGCCAGCTGGGGAGACAATCTATCAATAGCTTTCTTT. This codes for CASWGDNLSIAFF.

V is TRBV27 and J is TRBJ1-1, with D unclear. CDR3 size: 13 residues. V lost 6 bases and J lost 4, with 12 bases in between. Germline V gene data show CDR1 as MNHEY and CDR2 as SMNVEV (reference sequence). CDR3 loop: CASSQALATEAFF. Here the CDR3 DNA reads TGTGCCAGCAGCCAAGCACTGGCCACTGAAGCTTTCTTT.

This clone has a handful of counts. The gene calls are TRBV14 and TRBJ1-1; D remains unclear. Germline loops: CDR1 SGHDN, CDR2 FVKESK. The CDR3 spans 11 residues. V was clipped by 6 bases and J by 6 bases, with 8 bases between them. CDR3 amino acids: CASRGEAEAFF. The CDR3 DNA reads as TGTGCCAGCAGGGGAGAGGCTGAAGCTTTCTTT.

The chain joins TRBV28 to TRBJ2-7; D gene ambiguous. V lost 6 bases and J lost 1, with 10 bases in between. The CDR3 runs to 13 residues. CDR1 is MDHEN, CDR2 SYDVKM, per germline. The CDR3 loop reads CASRTQESYEQYF. CDR3 coding DNA: TGTGCCAGCAGAACCCAGGAATCCTACGAGCAGTACTTC.

This clone was seen a handful of times. This chain joins TRBV7-8 and TRBJ1-5; D is unclear. The ends were cut back, 5 bases at V and 3 bases at J, with 14 bases in the middle. Germline values: CDR1 SGHVS, CDR2 FQNEAQ. This CDR3 is built from 15 residues. This chain's CDR3 is CASSPRVGFNQPQHF. Here the CDR3 DNA reads TGTGCCAGCAGCCCCAGAGTGGGGTTCAATCAGCCCCAGCATTTT.

This clone was found a few times. The genes are TRBV2 and TRBJ1-1; D is uncertain. The CDR3 loop spans 13 amino acids. V lost 8 bases and J 4 bases, leaving 14 bases between the germline ends. Germline CDR1 and CDR2: SNHLY and FYNNEI. Written as DNA, the CDR3 is TGTGCCAGCGGGTCGTTCGAGAGCACTGAAGCTTTCTTT. It yields the protein CASGSFESTEAFF.

The chain joins TRBV7-9 to TRBJ2-7, with D tentatively TRBD1 (5 bases). Trimming removed 4 bases at V and 6 bases at J, with 10 bases between. CDR3 length: 12 amino acids. Germline V CDR1 and CDR2: SEHNR, FQNEAQ (reference sequence). CDR3 nucleotide sequence: TGTGCCAGCAGCTCAACACAGGCCGAGCAGTACTTC. This sequence encodes CASSSTQAEQYF.

The rearrangement links TRBV28 to TRBJ1-1; D ambiguous. This CDR3 has 12 residues. V lost 3 bases and J lost 0, with 2 bases in between. Looked up from germline, CDR1 is MDHEN and CDR2 is SYDVKM. The CDR3 reads CASSFVNTEAFF. The CDR3 bases are TGTGCCAGCAGTTTCGTGAACACTGAAGCTTTCTTT.

This clone was seen only once. V is TRBV9 and J is TRBJ2-7, with 12 bases matching TRBD2. Trimming removed 3 bases from V and 6 bases from J; junction bases left unmatched: 4. The germline gives CDR1 SGDLS, CDR2 YYNGEE. The CDR3 has 14 residues. The CDR3 DNA reads as TGTGCCAGCAGCGCGACTAGCGGGAGCTCCGAGCAGTACTTC. Translating it yields CASSATSGSSEQYF.